The rows below give T cell receptor beta chains drawn from one sample of a study of beta chain features in type 1 diabetes. Only in-frame clones appear in the TCRdb table, and some are missing; sequencing was by immunoSEQ multiplex PCR. The data show about 180,000 clones, 10% to 15% seen once. The sample was central memory CD4+ T cells from blood. The receptors derive from a woman between 18 and 30 years old in good health. Each CDR3 is given with its conserved first and last residue. Each record gives: V gene, J gene, CDR3 length, CDR3 protein.

>TRBV11-2|TRBJ2-5|16
CASSPPALVMGETQYF
>TRBV6-5|TRBJ2-3|15
CASSFSGTSTDTQYF
>TRBV6-1|TRBJ2-7|15
CASSGSVGQLYEQYF
>TRBV2|TRBJ1-4|11
CASSALEKLFF
>TRBV29-1|TRBJ2-3|15
CSVEDRKQGPDTQYF
>TRBV6-6|TRBJ2-7|15
CASSESGGSAYEQYF
>TRBV9|TRBJ1-2|15
CASSGRTGGYYGYTF
>TRBV2|TRBJ2-1|12
CASSQLGNEQFF
>TRBV30|TRBJ2-5|15
CAWNSWSGVSETQYF
>TRBV11-2|TRBJ2-7|15
CASTHGVAGEYEQYF